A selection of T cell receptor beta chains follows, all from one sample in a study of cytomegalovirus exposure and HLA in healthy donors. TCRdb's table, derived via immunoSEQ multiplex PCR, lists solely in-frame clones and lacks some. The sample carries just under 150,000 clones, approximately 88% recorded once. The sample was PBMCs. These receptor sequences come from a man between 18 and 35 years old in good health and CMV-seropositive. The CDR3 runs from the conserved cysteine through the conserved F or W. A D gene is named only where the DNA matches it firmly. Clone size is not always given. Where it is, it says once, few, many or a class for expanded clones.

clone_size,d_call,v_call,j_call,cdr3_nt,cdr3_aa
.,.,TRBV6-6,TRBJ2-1,TGTGCCAGCAGCTCTGCGTCGGTCTCCTACAATGAGCAGTTCTTC,CASSSASVSYNEQFF
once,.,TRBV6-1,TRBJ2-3,TGTGCCAGCAGTTGGGGGGACACAGATACGCAGTATTTT,CASSWGDTDTQYF
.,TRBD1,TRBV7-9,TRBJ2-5,TGTGCCAGCAGCTCGCCGGACAGGGGGCTGGAGACCCAGTACTTC,CASSSPDRGLETQYF
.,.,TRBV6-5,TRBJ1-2,TGTGCCAGCAGTTACTCGGGAGGATCGGCGCGTGGCTACACCTTC,CASSYSGGSARGYTF
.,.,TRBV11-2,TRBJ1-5,TGTGCCAGCAGCTTAGGCCTCCGGCAGCCCCAGCATTTT,CASSLGLRQPQHF
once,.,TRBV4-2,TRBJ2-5,TGTGCCAGCAGCCACCTACGACCGGGGCGGGGAGAGACCCAGTACTTC,CASSHLRPGRGETQYF
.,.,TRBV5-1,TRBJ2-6,TGCGCCAGCAGCTCGGTAGTATCAGGGGCTGGGGCCAACGTCCTGACTTTC,CASSSVVSGAGANVLTF
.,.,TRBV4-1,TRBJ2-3,TGCGCCAGCAGCCAAGGGTTGAATCTGGCTTTT,CASSQGLNLAF
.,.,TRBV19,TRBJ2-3,TGTGCCAGTAGTTTGGGGCCCACAGATACGCAGTATTTT,CASSLGPTDTQYF
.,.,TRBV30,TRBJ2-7,TGTGCCTGGAGTATGGGGAGCGAGCAGTACTTC,CAWSMGSEQYF
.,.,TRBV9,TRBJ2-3,TGTGCCAGCAGCGTAGTAGGGGGATCAGCAGATACGCAGTATTTT,CASSVVGGSADTQYF
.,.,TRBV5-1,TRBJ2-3,TGCGCCAGCAGCTTCCGTTACAGGGATCCGAACACAGATACGCAGTATTTT,CASSFRYRDPNTDTQYF
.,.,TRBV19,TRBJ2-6,TGTGCCACTATAGCTTCTGGGGCCAACGTCCTGACTTTC,CATIASGANVLTF
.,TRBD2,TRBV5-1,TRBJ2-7,TGCGCCAGCAGCTTGATAAGCGGGAGTGCCTACGAGCAGTACTTC,CASSLISGSAYEQYF
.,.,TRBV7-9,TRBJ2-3,TGTGCCAGCAGCTTAGATCCAGAAGCAGATACGCAGTATTTT,CASSLDPEADTQYF
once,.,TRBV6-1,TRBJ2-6,TGTGCCAGCAGTAGACAGGTATCTGGGGCCAACGTCCTGACTTTC,CASSRQVSGANVLTF
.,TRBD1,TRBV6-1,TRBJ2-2,TGTGCCAGCAGCGGACAGGGGTTCACCGGGGAGCTGTTTTTT,CASSGQGFTGELFF
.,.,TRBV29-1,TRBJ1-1,TGCAGCGTTCTGTCGGCAGGGAAGGAAGCTTTCTTT,CSVLSAGKEAFF
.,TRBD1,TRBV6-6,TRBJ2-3,TGTGCCAGCAGTTACTTCGGTGGACAGGCAGATACGCAGTATTTT,CASSYFGGQADTQYF
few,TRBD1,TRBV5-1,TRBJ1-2,TGCGCCAGCAGCTTCACAGGGGGCGAATATGGCTACACCTTC,CASSFTGGEYGYTF
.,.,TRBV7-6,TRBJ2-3,TGTGCCAGCAGCTCCGGGGGGCCCCCAGATACGCAGTATTTT,CASSSGGPPDTQYF
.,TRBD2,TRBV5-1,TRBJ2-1,TGCGCCAGCGCGCCTGGGGGACTAGCGGGAGGAGACGAGCAGTTCTTC,CASAPGGLAGGDEQFF
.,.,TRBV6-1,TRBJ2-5,TGTGCCAGCAGCGCAGGGGCTCTGACTGAGACCCAGTACTTC,CASSAGALTETQYF
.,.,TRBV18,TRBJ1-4,TGTGCCAGCTCACTCAACGAGGGAAGGGAAAAACTGTTTTTT,CASSLNEGREKLFF
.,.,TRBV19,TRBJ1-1,TGTGCCAGTAGTATTGGACAGACGAACACTGAAGCTTTCTTT,CASSIGQTNTEAFF
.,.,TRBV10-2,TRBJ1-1,TGCGCCAGTTCCGGACAAGGCCTCACTGAAGCTTTCTTT,CASSGQGLTEAFF
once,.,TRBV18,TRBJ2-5,TGTGCCAGCTCACCAACGCGGAATCAAGAGACCCAGTACTTC,CASSPTRNQETQYF
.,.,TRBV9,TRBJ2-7,TGTGCCAGCAGCGGCGGGCCCAACGACTTCTACGAGCAGTACTTC,CASSGGPNDFYEQYF
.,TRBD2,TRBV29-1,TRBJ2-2,TGCAGCGTCTGGACTAGACACACCGGGGAGCTGTTTTTT,CSVWTRHTGELFF
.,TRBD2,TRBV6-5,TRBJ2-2,TGTGCCAGCAGTGGAACTAGCGGGAGTATGCGTATGTTTTTT,CASSGTSGSMRMFF
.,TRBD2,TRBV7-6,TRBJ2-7,TGTGCCAGCAGCTCGGGACTAGCGGGTTTCTCCTACGAGCAGTACTTC,CASSSGLAGFSYEQYF
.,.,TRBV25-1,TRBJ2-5,TGTGCCAGCAGTGACGTCGGGAAACAAGAGACCCAGTACTTC,CASSDVGKQETQYF
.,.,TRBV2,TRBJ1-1,TGTGCCAGCAGTTTAACACCAATCCCAGGGGAAGAAGCTTTCTTT,CASSLTPIPGEEAFF
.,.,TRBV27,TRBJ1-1,TGTGCCAGCAGTCGATTCCGAGGGGGCACTGAAGCTTTCTTT,CASSRFRGGTEAFF
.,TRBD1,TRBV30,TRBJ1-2,TGTGCCTGGAGTCGGACAGGGGGTCGTGGCTACACCTTC,CAWSRTGGRGYTF
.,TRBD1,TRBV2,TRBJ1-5,TGTGCCAGCAGTGCGGACAGGGGCAGCAATCAGCCCCAGCATTTT,CASSADRGSNQPQHF
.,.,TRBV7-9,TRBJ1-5,TGTGCCAGCAGCTTAGGGTCAGGGTCCAATCAGCCCCAGCATTTT,CASSLGSGSNQPQHF
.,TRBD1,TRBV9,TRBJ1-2,TGTGCCAGCAGCGGGGACAGGTTTGACTATGGCTACACCTTC,CASSGDRFDYGYTF
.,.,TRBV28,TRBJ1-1,TGTGCCAGCAGTTTACCACTGAGGTCGAACACTGAAGCTTTCTTT,CASSLPLRSNTEAFF
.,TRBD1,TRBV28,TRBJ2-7,TGTGCCAGCAGTTCTCCGGGACAGGGAGCCTACGAGCAGTACTTC,CASSSPGQGAYEQYF
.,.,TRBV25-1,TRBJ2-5,TGTGCCAGCAGTGACGTGGGGTTAGGGGACCAAGAGACCCAGTACTTC,CASSDVGLGDQETQYF
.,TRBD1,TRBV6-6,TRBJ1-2,TGTGCCAGCAGTTACTCTTCGACAGGGGTCAAGGGTGGCTACACCTTC,CASSYSSTGVKGGYTF
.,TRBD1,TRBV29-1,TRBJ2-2,TGCAGCGTCTCCCCAGGGGGCGCTGAAGCTGGGGAGCTGTTTTTT,CSVSPGGAEAGELFF
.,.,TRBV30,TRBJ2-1,TGTGCCTGGACCAATGGGAGGAATGAGCAGTTCTTC,CAWTNGRNEQFF